The rows below give T cell receptor beta chains drawn from one sample of a study of blood T cell repertoires in COVID-19. TCRdb's table, derived via immunoSEQ multiplex PCR, lists solely in-frame clones and lacks some. There are fewer than 150,000 clones in the sample; approximately 84% occur only once, and under 9.5% lies in the top ten. The sequenced material came from peripheral blood. Source of these receptors: an elderly woman in a cohort sampled during active or convalescent COVID-19. CDR3s include the opening cysteine and the closing phenylalanine or tryptophan. The D gene is left open where the match is weak. A clone size is listed for some rows: how often the clone was seen (once, few, many), or a class if it is expanded.

clone_size,d_call,v_call,j_call,cdr3_aa,cdr3_nt
-,TRBD1,TRBV5-6,TRBJ1-2,CASSTTGGAGGYTF,TGTGCCAGCAGCACAACAGGGGGCGCAGGTGGCTACACCTTC
-,-,TRBV27,TRBJ2-1,CASRFHGLDEQFF,TGTGCCAGCAGATTCCACGGTCTGGATGAGCAGTTCTTC
-,-,TRBV5-1,TRBJ1-6,CASSLGSVDNSPLHF,TGCGCCAGCAGCTTGGGATCGGTCGATAATTCACCCCTCCACTTT
-,-,TRBV25-1,TRBJ2-1,CASSGTGYNEQFF,TGTGCCAGCAGTGGTACAGGGTACAATGAGCAGTTCTTC
-,TRBD2,TRBV7-9,TRBJ2-5,CASSSGGYQETQYF,TGTGCCAGCAGCTCCGGGGGGTACCAAGAGACCCAGTACTTC
few,TRBD2,TRBV11-2,TRBJ2-7,CASSPPGGLLGQYF,TGTGCCAGCAGCCCACCGGGGGGGCTTTTGGGGCAGTACTTC
-,-,TRBV7-9,TRBJ1-1,CASSLAEEFGAFF,TGTGCCAGCAGCTTAGCAGAGGAGTTTGGAGCTTTCTTT
-,-,TRBV29-1,TRBJ1-1,CSVARFNTEAFF,TGCAGCGTTGCCAGGTTCAACACTGAAGCTTTCTTT
-,-,TRBV5-4,TRBJ2-5,CASRPDREARETQYF,TGTGCCAGCAGACCCGACAGGGAGGCGAGGGAGACCCAGTACTTC
-,TRBD1,TRBV28,TRBJ1-5,CATKNRGNQPQHF,TGTGCCACCAAAAACAGGGGTAATCAGCCCCAGCATTTT
-,-,TRBV7-3,TRBJ2-3,CASSLYPSTDTQYF,TGTGCCAGCAGCCTTTATCCTAGCACAGATACGCAGTATTTT
-,TRBD1,TRBV6-6,TRBJ2-7,CASSVPSGTVSYEQYF,TGTGCCAGCAGTGTACCATCCGGGACAGTGTCCTACGAGCAGTACTTC
-,-,TRBV5-1,TRBJ2-3,CASSLGGTRTDTQYF,TGCGCCAGCAGCTTGGGCGGTACCCGCACAGATACGCAGTATTTT
-,TRBD2,TRBV9,TRBJ2-1,CASSVAGLAGHNEQFF,TGTGCCAGCAGCGTAGCTGGACTAGCGGGCCACAATGAGCAGTTCTTC
-,TRBD2,TRBV5-1,TRBJ2-7,CASSLMISGEKAYEQYF,TGCGCCAGCAGCTTGATGATTAGCGGGGAAAAGGCCTACGAGCAGTACTTC
-,TRBD1,TRBV5-1,TRBJ1-2,CASSGQGANGYTF,TGCGCCAGCAGCGGACAGGGGGCGAATGGCTACACCTTC
-,-,TRBV19,TRBJ2-3,CASSRRGSTDTQYF,TGTGCCAGTAGCCGTAGGGGGAGCACAGATACGCAGTATTTT
-,-,TRBV6-5,TRBJ1-1,CASSSLRRLNTEAFF,TGTGCCAGCAGTTCCCTAAGGAGGTTGAACACTGAAGCTTTCTTT
-,-,TRBV9,TRBJ2-2,CASSVGQATTGELFF,TGTGCCAGCAGCGTAGGGCAGGCGACCACCGGGGAGCTGTTTTTT
-,-,TRBV6-4,TRBJ2-3,CASSPDSGVDTQYF,TGTGCCAGCAGTCCCGATTCGGGGGTAGATACGCAGTATTTT
once,TRBD1,TRBV7-9,TRBJ2-1,CASRPTGGFFEQFF,TGTGCCAGCAGACCGACAGGGGGCTTTTTTGAGCAGTTCTTC
-,-,TRBV6-2/TRBV6-3,TRBJ2-3,CASSYSIRGAQDTQYF,TGTGCCAGCAGTTACTCTATCCGCGGCGCACAAGATACGCAGTATTTT
-,-,TRBV6-4,TRBJ2-3,CASTAPRQEIFTDTQYF,TGTGCCAGCACCGCACCCCGACAGGAGATCTTCACAGATACGCAGTATTTT
once,TRBD2,TRBV5-8,TRBJ2-3,CASSLQLAGLASTDTQYF,TGTGCCAGCAGCTTGCAACTAGCGGGCCTTGCTAGCACAGATACGCAGTATTTT
-,-,TRBV11-3,TRBJ1-1,CASSRRDSNTEAFF,TGTGCCAGCAGCCGGCGGGACTCGAACACTGAAGCTTTCTTT
-,TRBD2,TRBV2,TRBJ2-2,CATKRGINTGELFF,TGTGCCACTAAGCGGGGGATCAACACCGGGGAGCTGTTTTTT